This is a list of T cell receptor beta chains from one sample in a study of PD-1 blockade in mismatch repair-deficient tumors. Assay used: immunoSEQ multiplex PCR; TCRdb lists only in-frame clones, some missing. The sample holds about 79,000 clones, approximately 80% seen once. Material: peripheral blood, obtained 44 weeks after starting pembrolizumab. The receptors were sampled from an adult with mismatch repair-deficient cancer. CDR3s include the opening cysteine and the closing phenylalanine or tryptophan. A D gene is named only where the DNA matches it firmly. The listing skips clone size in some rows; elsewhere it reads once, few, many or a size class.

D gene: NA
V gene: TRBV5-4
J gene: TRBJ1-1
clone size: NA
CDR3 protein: CASSLGPLVHAFF
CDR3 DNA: TGTGCCAGCAGCCTTGGACCCCTCGTGCATGCTTTCTTT

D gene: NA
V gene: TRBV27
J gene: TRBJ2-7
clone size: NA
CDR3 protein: CASSSRGGRVSYEQYF
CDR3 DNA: TGTGCCAGCAGTTCACGTGGGGGCAGGGTATCCTACGAGCAGTACTTC

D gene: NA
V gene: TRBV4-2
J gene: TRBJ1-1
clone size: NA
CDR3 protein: CASSQERDWPGAFF
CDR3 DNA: TGTGCCAGCAGCCAAGAACGTGACTGGCCGGGGGCTTTCTTT

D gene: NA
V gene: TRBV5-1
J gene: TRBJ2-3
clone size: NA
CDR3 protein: CASSLGQARDTQYF
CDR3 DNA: TGCGCCAGCAGCTTGGGCCAGGCTAGGGATACGCAGTATTTT

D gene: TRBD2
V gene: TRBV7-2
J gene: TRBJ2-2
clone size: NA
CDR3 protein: CASSPPSSGSTGELFF
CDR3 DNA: TGTGCCAGCAGCCCCCCCTCTAGCGGGTCAACCGGGGAGCTGTTTTTT

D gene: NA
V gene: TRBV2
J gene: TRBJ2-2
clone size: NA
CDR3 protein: CASKRGAGELFF
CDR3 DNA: TGTGCCAGCAAGCGTGGCGCCGGGGAGCTGTTTTTT

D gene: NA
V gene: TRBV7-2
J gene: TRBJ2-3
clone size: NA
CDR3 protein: CASSTRQGTDTQYF
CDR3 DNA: TGTGCCAGCAGCACACGTCAGGGTACAGATACGCAGTATTTT

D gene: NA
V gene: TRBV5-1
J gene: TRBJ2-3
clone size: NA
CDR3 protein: CASSGSATDTQYF
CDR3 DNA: TGCGCCAGCAGCGGCTCCGCCACAGATACGCAGTATTTT

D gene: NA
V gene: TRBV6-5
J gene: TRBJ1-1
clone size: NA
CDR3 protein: CASRPNWNTEAFF
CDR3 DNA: TGTGCCAGCAGACCCAACTGGAACACTGAAGCTTTCTTT

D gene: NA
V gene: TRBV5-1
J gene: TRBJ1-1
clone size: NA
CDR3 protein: CASSLEGQRNTEAFF
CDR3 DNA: TGCGCCAGCAGCTTGGAAGGCCAGAGGAACACTGAAGCTTTCTTT

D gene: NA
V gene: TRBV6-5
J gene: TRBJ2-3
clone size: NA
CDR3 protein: CASSWQTARTQYF
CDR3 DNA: TGTGCCAGCAGTTGGCAAACCGCCCGTACGCAGTATTTT

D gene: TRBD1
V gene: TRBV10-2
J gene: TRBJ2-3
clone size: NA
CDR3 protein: CASSRQGDGTDTQYF
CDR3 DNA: TGCGCCAGCAGTAGACAGGGGGACGGCACAGATACGCAGTATTTT

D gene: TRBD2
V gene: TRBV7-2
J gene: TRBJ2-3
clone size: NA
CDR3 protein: CASSSSSGGGPDTQYF
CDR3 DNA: TGTGCCAGCTCCTCCAGCTCGGGGGGGGGCCCAGATACGCAGTATTTT

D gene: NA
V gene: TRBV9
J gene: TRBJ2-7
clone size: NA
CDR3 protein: CASTSQVGAPLGEQYF
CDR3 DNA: TGTGCCAGCACCTCCCAAGTCGGGGCACCCCTGGGAGAGCAGTACTTC

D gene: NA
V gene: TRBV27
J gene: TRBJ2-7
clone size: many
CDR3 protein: CASSLSLASSEQYF
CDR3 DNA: TGTGCCAGCAGTTTATCGCTAGCCTCCAGCGAGCAGTACTTC

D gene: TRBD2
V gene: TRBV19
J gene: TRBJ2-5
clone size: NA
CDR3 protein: CASSILGRVQETQYF
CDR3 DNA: TGTGCCAGTAGTATACTGGGGAGGGTACAAGAGACCCAGTACTTC

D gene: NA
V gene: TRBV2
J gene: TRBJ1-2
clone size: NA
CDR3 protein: CASKGALRDYGYTF
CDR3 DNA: TGTGCCAGCAAAGGAGCATTAAGGGACTATGGCTACACCTTC

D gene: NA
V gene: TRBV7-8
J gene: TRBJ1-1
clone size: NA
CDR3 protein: CASTFTSTGGNTEAFF
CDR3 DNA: TGTGCCAGCACCTTTACTTCCACGGGTGGGAACACTGAAGCTTTCTTT

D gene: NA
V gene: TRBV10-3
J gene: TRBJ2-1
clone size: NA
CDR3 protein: CAISELGASSYNEQFF
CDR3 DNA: TGTGCCATCAGTGAGCTGGGGGCCAGCTCCTACAATGAGCAGTTCTTC

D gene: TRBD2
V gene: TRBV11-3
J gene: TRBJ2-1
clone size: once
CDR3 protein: CASSFTSGLYNEQFF
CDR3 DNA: TGTGCCAGCAGCTTCACTAGCGGACTCTACAATGAGCAGTTCTTC

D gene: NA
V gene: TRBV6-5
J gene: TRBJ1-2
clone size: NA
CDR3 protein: CASRQGVRNYGYTF
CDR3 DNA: TGTGCCAGCAGGCAGGGAGTAAGGAACTATGGCTACACCTTC

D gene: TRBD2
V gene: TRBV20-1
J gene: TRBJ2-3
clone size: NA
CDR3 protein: CSATPGLMKYF
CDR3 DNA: TGCAGTGCTACTCCGGGACTAATGAAGTATTTT

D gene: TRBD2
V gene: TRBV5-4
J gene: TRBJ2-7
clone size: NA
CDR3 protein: CASSSPGLAGSSYEQYF
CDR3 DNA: TGTGCCAGCAGCTCACCGGGACTAGCGGGAAGCTCCTACGAGCAGTACTTC

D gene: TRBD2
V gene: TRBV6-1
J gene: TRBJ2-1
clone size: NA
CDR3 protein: CASWGQREGDEQFF
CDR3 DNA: TGTGCCAGCTGGGGTCAGCGGGAGGGCGATGAGCAGTTCTTC

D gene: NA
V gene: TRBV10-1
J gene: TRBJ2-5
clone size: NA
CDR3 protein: CASSEKGQATQYF
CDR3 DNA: TGCGCCAGCAGTGAGAAGGGGCAGGCGACCCAGTACTTC

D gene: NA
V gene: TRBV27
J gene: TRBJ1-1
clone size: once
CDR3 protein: CASGAMNTEAFF
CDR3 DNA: TGTGCCAGCGGGGCAATGAACACTGAAGCTTTCTTT

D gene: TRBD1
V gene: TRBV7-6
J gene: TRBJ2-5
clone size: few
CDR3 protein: CASSSTPPQGARGETQYF
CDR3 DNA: TGTGCCAGCAGCTCCACGCCACCCCAGGGGGCGAGAGGGGAGACCCAGTACTTC

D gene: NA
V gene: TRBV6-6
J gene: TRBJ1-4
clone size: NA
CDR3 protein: CAVRGRANEKLFF
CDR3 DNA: TGTGCCGTCAGGGGCAGGGCGAATGAAAAACTGTTTTTT

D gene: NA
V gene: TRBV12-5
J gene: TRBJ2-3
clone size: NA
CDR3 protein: CASGLVVGDTDTQYF
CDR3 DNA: TGTGCTAGTGGTTTGGTAGTCGGGGACACAGATACGCAGTATTTT

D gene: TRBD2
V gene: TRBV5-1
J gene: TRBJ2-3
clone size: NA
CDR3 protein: CASSSSGSPDTQYF
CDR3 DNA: TGCGCCAGCAGCTCAAGCGGGAGCCCCGATACGCAGTATTTT

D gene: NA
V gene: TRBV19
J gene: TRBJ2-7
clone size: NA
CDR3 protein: CASSIRDQSPYEQYF
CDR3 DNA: TGTGCCAGTAGTATCCGGGACCAATCTCCCTACGAGCAGTACTTC

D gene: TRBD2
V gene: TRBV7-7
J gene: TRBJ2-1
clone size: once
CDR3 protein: CASSLGSGRGNNEQFF
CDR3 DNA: TGTGCTAGCAGCTTGGGGAGCGGGAGAGGGAACAATGAGCAGTTCTTC

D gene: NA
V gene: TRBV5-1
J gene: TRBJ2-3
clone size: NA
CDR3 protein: CASSLARTPPTQYF
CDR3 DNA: TGCGCCAGCAGCTTGGCGAGGACACCCCCTACGCAGTATTTT

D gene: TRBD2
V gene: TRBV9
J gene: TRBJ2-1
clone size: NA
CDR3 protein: CASSVASGNNEQFF
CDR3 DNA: TGTGCCAGCAGCGTAGCCAGCGGGAACAATGAGCAGTTCTTC

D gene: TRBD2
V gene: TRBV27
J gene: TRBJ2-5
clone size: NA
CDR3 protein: CASSLSNPGLAGTGTQYF
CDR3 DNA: TGTGCCAGCAGTTTATCCAACCCCGGACTAGCGGGAACAGGGACCCAGTACTTC

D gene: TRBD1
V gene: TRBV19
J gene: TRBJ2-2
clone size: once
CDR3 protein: CASRLTGRDTGELFF
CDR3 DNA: TGTGCCAGTAGACTGACAGGGCGGGACACCGGGGAGCTGTTTTTT

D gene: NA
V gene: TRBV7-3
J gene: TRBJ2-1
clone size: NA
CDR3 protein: CASSLTLATYNEQFF
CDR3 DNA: TGTGCCAGCAGCTTAACCCTAGCAACCTACAATGAGCAGTTCTTC

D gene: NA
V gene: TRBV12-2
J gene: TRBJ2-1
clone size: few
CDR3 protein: CASRLGVGGSSSYNEQFF
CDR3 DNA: TGTGCAAGTCGCTTAGGCGTCGGGGGGAGTAGTTCCTACAATGAGCAGTTCTTC

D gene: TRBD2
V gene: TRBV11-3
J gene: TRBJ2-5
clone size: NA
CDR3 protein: CATSGDRETQYF
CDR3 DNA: TGTGCGACTAGCGGGGATCGAGAGACCCAGTACTTC

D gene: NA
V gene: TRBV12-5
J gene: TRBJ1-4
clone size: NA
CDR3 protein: CASGQGEQVEKLFF
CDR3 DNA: TGTGCTAGTGGTCAAGGGGAACAGGTGGAAAAACTGTTTTTT

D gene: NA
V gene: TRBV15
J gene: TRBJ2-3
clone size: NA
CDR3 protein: CATSHGGSTDTQYF
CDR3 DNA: TGTGCCACCAGCCACGGTGGCAGCACAGATACGCAGTATTTT

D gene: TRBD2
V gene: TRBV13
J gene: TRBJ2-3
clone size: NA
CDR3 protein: CASSLPSGRVGDTQYF
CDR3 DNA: TGTGCCAGCAGCTTGCCTAGCGGGAGGGTGGGAGATACGCAGTATTTT

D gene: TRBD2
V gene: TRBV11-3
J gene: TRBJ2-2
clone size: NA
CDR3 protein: CASSLDGRATGELFF
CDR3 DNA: TGTGCCAGCAGCTTAGACGGGAGGGCCACCGGGGAGCTGTTTTTT

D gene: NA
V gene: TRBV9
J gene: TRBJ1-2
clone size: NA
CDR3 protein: CASSVAQMGYTF
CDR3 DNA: TGTGCCAGCAGCGTAGCGCAGATGGGCTACACCTTC

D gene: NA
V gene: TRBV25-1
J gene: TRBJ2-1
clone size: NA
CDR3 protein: CASSVGASANNEQFF
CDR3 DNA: TGTGCCAGCAGTGTGGGGGCTAGCGCGAACAATGAGCAGTTCTTC

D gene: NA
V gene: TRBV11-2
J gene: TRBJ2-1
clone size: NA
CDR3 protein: CASSPRELFYNEQFF
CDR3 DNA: TGTGCCAGCAGCCCCCGGGAGCTTTTTTACAATGAGCAGTTCTTC

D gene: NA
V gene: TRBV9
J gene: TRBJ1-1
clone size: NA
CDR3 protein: CASSVAGATNTEAFF
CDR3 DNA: TGTGCCAGCAGCGTCGCGGGGGCGACGAACACTGAAGCTTTCTTT

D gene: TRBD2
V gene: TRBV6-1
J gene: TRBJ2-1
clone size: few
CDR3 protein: CASRGTSGRAAEQFF
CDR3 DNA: TGTGCCAGCAGAGGGACTAGCGGGAGGGCCGCTGAGCAGTTCTTC

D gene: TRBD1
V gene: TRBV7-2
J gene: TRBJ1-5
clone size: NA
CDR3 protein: CASSLVQGDGQPQHF
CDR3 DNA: TGTGCCAGCAGCTTAGTACAGGGGGACGGTCAGCCCCAGCATTTT

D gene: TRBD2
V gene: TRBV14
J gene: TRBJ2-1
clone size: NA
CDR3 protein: CASNTPTSGYNEQFF
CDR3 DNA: TGTGCCAGCAATACACCGACTAGCGGGTACAATGAGCAGTTCTTC

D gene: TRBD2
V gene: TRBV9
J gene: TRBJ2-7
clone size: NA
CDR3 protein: CASSVLPGGNYEQYF
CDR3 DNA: TGTGCCAGCAGCGTACTTCCGGGAGGAAACTACGAGCAGTACTTC

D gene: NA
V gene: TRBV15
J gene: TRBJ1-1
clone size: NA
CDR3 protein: CATSRDRGNTEAFF
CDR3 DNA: TGTGCCACCAGCAGAGACAGGGGGAACACTGAAGCTTTCTTT

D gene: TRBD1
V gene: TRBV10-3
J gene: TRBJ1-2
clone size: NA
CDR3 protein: CAISDGTGSYGYTF
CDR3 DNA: TGTGCCATCAGTGATGGGACAGGAAGCTATGGCTACACCTTC

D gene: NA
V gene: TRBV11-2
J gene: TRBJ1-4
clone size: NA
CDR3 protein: CASSIAGAVSEKLFF
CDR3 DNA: TGTGCCAGCAGCATCGCCGGGGCAGTAAGCGAAAAACTGTTTTTT

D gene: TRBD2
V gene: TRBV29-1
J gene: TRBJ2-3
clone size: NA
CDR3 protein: CSVEVAGGSDTQYF
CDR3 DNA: TGCAGCGTTGAAGTCGCGGGAGGGTCAGATACGCAGTATTTT

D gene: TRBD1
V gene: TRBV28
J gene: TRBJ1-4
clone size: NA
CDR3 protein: CASSSPTGSNEKLFF
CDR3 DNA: TGTGCCAGCAGTTCCCCGACAGGGAGTAATGAAAAACTGTTTTTT

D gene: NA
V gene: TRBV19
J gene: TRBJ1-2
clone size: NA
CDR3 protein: CATRDINYGYTF
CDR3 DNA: TGTGCCACCCGGGACATAAACTATGGCTACACCTTC

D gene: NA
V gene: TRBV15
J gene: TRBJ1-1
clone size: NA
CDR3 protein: CATSRGGNTEAFF
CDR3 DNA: TGTGCCACCAGCAGGGGGGGGAACACTGAAGCTTTCTTT

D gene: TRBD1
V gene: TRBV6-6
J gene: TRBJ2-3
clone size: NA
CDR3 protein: CASSRDRGSDTQYF
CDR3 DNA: TGTGCCAGCAGCCGGGACAGGGGGTCTGATACGCAGTATTTT